Listed below are T cell receptor beta chains from one sample, sequenced in a study of somatic mutations in cytotoxic T cells in rheumatoid arthritis. Clones were read by immunoSEQ multiplex PCR, and TCRdb kept only the in-frame ones, dropping some. This sample has more than 25,000 clones, with around 80% found just once. Material for sequencing was CD8+ T cells sorted from blood. All receptors come from a man between 45 and 60 years old in good health. Each CDR3 is given with its conserved first and last residue. Fields, in order: D gene, J gene, V gene, clone size, CDR3 DNA, CDR3 protein. The D gene is left open where the match is weak. Only part of the rows carry a size: once, few, many, or a class if the clone is expanded.

- | TRBJ2-7 | TRBV6-5 | - | TGTGCCACCAGGGTAGGATACGAGCAGTACTTC | CATRVGYEQYF
- | TRBJ1-5 | TRBV10-3 | - | TGTGCCATCAGCGACGACCGCTTGGGGGGTAATAGCAATCAGCCCCAGCATTTT | CAISDDRLGGNSNQPQHF
TRBD1 | TRBJ1-1 | TRBV7-9 | few | TGTGCCAGCAGCAACAGGGGCATGAACACTGAAGCTTTCTTT | CASSNRGMNTEAFF
- | TRBJ2-5 | TRBV15 | - | TGTGCCACCAGCCGGGACTTCCTAGAGACCCAGTACTTC | CATSRDFLETQYF
TRBD1 | TRBJ2-7 | TRBV7-2 | - | TGTGCCAGCATTCCGCCGACAGGGGTGGACTACGAGCAGTACTTC | CASIPPTGVDYEQYF
- | TRBJ2-2 | TRBV7-9 | - | TGTGCCAGCAGCTTTCACGGCGGGGAGCTGTTTTTT | CASSFHGGELFF
TRBD2 | TRBJ2-1 | TRBV7-9 | - | TGTGCCAGCTTGTCTAGCGGTTACAATGAGCAGTTCTTC | CASLSSGYNEQFF
TRBD1 | TRBJ2-5 | TRBV19 | - | TGTGCCAGTAGTATAGGGACAGGGGGGACCCAGTACTTC | CASSIGTGGTQYF
- | TRBJ2-7 | TRBV7-2 | - | TGTGCCAGCAGCCCCCGGTATGACGAGCAGTACTTC | CASSPRYDEQYF
TRBD2 | TRBJ2-7 | TRBV9 | - | TGTGCCAGCAGCGTACTTGGGACTAGTTCCGAGCAGTACTTC | CASSVLGTSSEQYF
- | TRBJ1-2 | TRBV6-5 | - | TGTGCCAGCAGTGCCCGGGCCGCGCCCTACTATGGCTACACCTTC | CASSARAAPYYGYTF
- | TRBJ2-1 | TRBV12-5 | - | TGTGCTAGTGGTTTGACCCCCCGGGACTTCGGTACCTACAATGAGCAGTTCTTC | CASGLTPRDFGTYNEQFF
- | TRBJ2-7 | TRBV10-3 | - | TGTGCCATCAGCGATGTGCGGGAGCAGTACTTC | CAISDVREQYF
- | TRBJ1-1 | TRBV6-5 | - | TGTGCCAGCGGCCTGGGAGGGGCCACTGAAGCTTTCTTT | CASGLGGATEAFF
- | TRBJ1-2 | TRBV13 | - | TGTGCCAGCAGCTTTTCAGGGAACTATGGCTACACCTTC | CASSFSGNYGYTF
- | TRBJ2-7 | TRBV4-1 | - | TGCGCCAGCAGCCAAAGAGGCGAACTACACGAGCAGTACTTC | CASSQRGELHEQYF
TRBD1 | TRBJ1-1 | TRBV11-2 | - | TGTGCCAGCAGCTTGGGCGGGACAGTCTACACGAACACTGAAGCTTTCTTT | CASSLGGTVYTNTEAFF
TRBD2 | TRBJ2-7 | TRBV6-6 | - | TGTGCCACGGGGACTAGCTCCTACGAGCAGTACTTC | CATGTSSYEQYF
TRBD1 | TRBJ2-7 | TRBV7-6 | - | TGTGCCAGCAGCCTAGGACAGGGGGCGATTTCCTACGAGCAGTACTTC | CASSLGQGAISYEQYF
- | TRBJ2-7 | TRBV6-1 | - | TGTGCCAGCAGTGAATCAAGTAGCCCTACGGTGCAGTACTTC | CASSESSSPTVQYF
TRBD2 | TRBJ2-3 | TRBV4-1 | - | TGCGCCAGCAGCCTTCCTTGTTCGGGGCTAGCGGAAAAGTGTAAGCAGTATTTT | CASSLPCSGLAEKCKQYF
TRBD1 | TRBJ2-7 | TRBV5-8 | - | TGTGCCAGCAGCCTCCGGGACAGGGGTGTATACGAGCAGTACTTC | CASSLRDRGVYEQYF
- | TRBJ2-7 | TRBV5-8 | - | TGTGCCAGCAGCTTGGCCTCTAGTCACTACGAGCAGTACTTC | CASSLASSHYEQYF
- | TRBJ1-4 | TRBV9 | once | TGTGCCAGCAGCGTAGATCGGGGGTGGGGTGAAAAACTGTTTTTT | CASSVDRGWGEKLFF